This passage covers 15 T cell receptor beta chains from one sample sequenced in a study of T cells in tuberculosis. Clones were sequenced by immunoSEQ multiplex PCR, and TCRdb holds only the in-frame ones, with some missing. The table includes 30,000 to 40,000 clones, approximately 91% detected once. Sequenced sample: PBMCs. The receptor set was obtained from a donor between 10 and 35 years old with latent tuberculosis or without tuberculosis infection.

The chain is built from TRBV7-9 and TRBJ2-4; D may be TRBD2 (6 bases). Trimming removed 2 bases at V and 7 bases at J, with 12 bases between. CDR3 length: 14 residues. The germline V gene encodes CDR1 SEHNR and CDR2 FQNEAQ (reference sequence). CDR3 residues: CASSLQEGTNIQYF. CDR3 DNA: TGTGCCAGCAGCTTACAGGAGGGGACGAACATTCAGTACTTC.

The chain joins TRBV4-3 to TRBJ2-7; TRBD1 is a possible D gene (5 bases). Per germline, CDR1 LGHNA and CDR2 YSLEER. This CDR3 contains 15 residues. With 0 bases removed from V and 2 bases from J, the gap between germline ends came to 11 bases. The CDR3 coding sequence is TGCGCCAGCAGCCAAGATAGGTGGGGCCCCTACGAGCAGTACTTC. This sequence encodes CASSQDRWGPYEQYF.

The CDR3 DNA reads TGCGCCAGCAGCCAGCCTCTTACAGGGAGAACTGAAGCTTTCTTT. It yields the protein CASSQPLTGRTEAFF. The V call is TRBV4-1, the J call TRBJ1-1; D may be TRBD1 (6 bases). Germline V gene data show CDR1 as MGHRA and CDR2 as YSYEKL. V dropped 3 bases and J dropped 5 bases, with 16 bases sitting between them. The CDR3 totals 15 residues.

V usage is TRBV27 and J usage is TRBJ1-2; D call uncertain. The V gene lost 5 bases and the J gene lost 4 bases, with 14 bases spanning the gap. The CDR3 loop spans 14 amino acids. CDR1 is MNHEY, CDR2 SMNVEV, per germline (reference sequence). The CDR3 DNA sequence: TGTGCCAGCAGTACTATACCCCCGTTCTATGGCTACACCTTC. It specifies CASSTIPPFYGYTF.

The J gene is TRBJ2-7, the V gene TRBV6-1; a possible D gene is TRBD1 (6 bases). The germline V gene encodes CDR1 MNHNS and CDR2 SASEGT. This CDR3 has 12 residues. With 6 bases removed from V and 0 bases from J, the gap between germline ends came to 6 bases. The CDR3 DNA sequence: TGTGCCAGCAGGGACAGCTCCTACGAGCAGTACTTC. As protein: CASRDSSYEQYF.

This clone was observed once. The gene calls are TRBV7-9 and TRBJ1-1; the match to TRBD1 covers 7 bases. This CDR3 spans 14 amino acids. V dropped 3 bases and J dropped 2; count of bases not matched to a gene: 3. Germline V gene data show CDR1 as SEHNR and CDR2 as FQNEAQ (reference sequence). The CDR3 protein is CASSLTGKNTEAFF. CDR3 DNA sequence: TGTGCCAGCAGCTTGACAGGGAAAAACACTGAAGCTTTCTTT.

The chain couples TRBV7-6 to TRBJ2-7; D may be TRBD1 (6 bases). Trimming cost V 5 bases and J 3 bases, with 17 bases left between them. This CDR3 comprises 15 residues. Germline values: CDR1 SGHVS, CDR2 FNYEAQ. This CDR3 is CASSPGTNRGYEQYF. In nucleotides, the CDR3 is TGTGCCAGCAGCCCCGGGACAAATCGCGGCTACGAGCAGTACTTC.

The chain employs TRBV19 and TRBJ2-2, with 10 nucleotides matching TRBD1. The V and J ends lost 10 bases and 5 bases, in that order; junction bases with no gene match: 7. CDR1 is LNHDA, CDR2 SQIVND, per germline (reference sequence). This CDR3 contains 14 residues. The CDR3 spells CATSGTGVTGELFF. CDR3 in DNA: TGTGCCACCTCCGGGACAGGGGTGACCGGGGAGCTGTTTTTT.

The CDR3 sequence is CASSQDRFGYEQYF. CDR3 DNA: TGCGCCAGCAGCCAAGATCGGTTCGGGTACGAGCAGTACTTC. V gene TRBV4-1 combines with J gene TRBJ2-7; D is unresolved. Trimming took 0 bases from V and 4 from J, leaving 10 bases between them. Germline CDR1 reads MGHRA; CDR2 reads YSYEKL. The CDR3 loop spans 14 amino acids.

This chain connects TRBV28 to TRBJ1-2; 7 bases are a match to TRBD1. This CDR3 region has 12 residues. J lost 4 bases, V lost 6 bases, and 2 bases had no gene match. Germline V CDR1 and CDR2: MDHEN, SYDVKM. CDR3 nucleotide sequence: TGTGCCAGCAGCCGGGACAGCTATGGCTACACCTTC. Translation: CASSRDSYGYTF.

V is TRBV5-6 and J is TRBJ2-7, with D perhaps TRBD1 (6 bases). In germline, CDR1 is SGHDT, CDR2 YYEEEE. This CDR3 comprises 14 residues. V was cut by 0 bases and J by 2 bases, with 9 bases left in between. This CDR3 reads CASSLGTGTYEQYF. The CDR3 nucleotides are TGTGCCAGCAGCTTGGGAACAGGGACCTACGAGCAGTACTTC.

The CDR3 DNA follows: TGTGCCAGCAGCTCCCCCGACAGGGGGTACTATGGCTACACCTTC. Its protein is CASSSPDRGYYGYTF. J is TRBJ1-2 and V is TRBV7-2, with 9 bases identical to TRBD1. This CDR3 region has 15 residues. CDR1 SGHTA and CDR2 FQGNSA come from the germline V gene. The trim removed 4 bases at V and 3 bases at J, leaving 6 bases unmatched.

This chain joins TRBV4-3 and TRBJ1-1; D is perhaps TRBD1 (6 bases). The germline CDR1 and CDR2 sequences are LGHNA and YSLEER. V gave up 1 base and J gave up 4 bases, with 19 bases separating them. The CDR3 is made up of 17 amino acids. CDR3 loop: CASSQATGSWGGTEAFF. CDR3 nucleotides: TGCGCCAGCAGCCAAGCCACAGGGTCCTGGGGGGGCACTGAAGCTTTCTTT.

This clone was recorded a few times. V usage is TRBV9 and J usage is TRBJ2-7; D may be TRBD2 (6 bases). This CDR3 has 15 amino acids. V lost 0 bases to trimming and J lost 5 bases, with 15 bases between them. The germline V gene encodes CDR1 SGDLS and CDR2 YYNGEE. The chain's CDR3 is CASSVALGEEHEQYF. CDR3 DNA sequence: TGTGCCAGCAGCGTAGCATTAGGGGAGGAACACGAGCAGTACTTC.

This chain connects TRBV7-9 to TRBJ1-5; D is possibly TRBD1 (6 bases). The germline gives CDR1 SEHNR, CDR2 FQNEAQ (reference sequence). Trimming shortened V by 5 bases and J by 0 bases, and 11 bases separated the two germline ends. The CDR3 covers 15 residues. CDR3: CASSPAGASNQPQHF. CDR3 coding DNA: TGTGCCAGCAGCCCCGCGGGGGCTAGCAATCAGCCCCAGCATTTT.